The sequence of this T cell receptor (beta chain) was determined in a study of blood T cell repertoires in COVID-19. As for the study in general: Spain, Italy and the United States supplied samples that represented acute and convalescent COVID-19. Sources were T cells, B-cell-depleted T cells, or PBMCs; the material itself was cDNA or gDNA.

The germline V gene has CDR1 MGHRA and CDR2 YSYEKL. This CDR3 is 16 amino acids long. J lost 2 bases, V lost 4 bases, and 9 bases had no gene match. Data came from immunoSEQ multiplex PCR; TCRdb stores just in-frame clones and leaves some out. The table shows about 150,000 clones, with about 85% occurring only once. Sequenced material: peripheral blood. The gene calls are TRBV4-1 and TRBJ2-7; 9 bases line up with TRBD1. The origin of this receptor is a human donor with acute or convalescent COVID-19. The donor label of this sample is uncertain. In DNA, the CDR3 is TGCGCCAGCAGCCCTCTGCGGGGACAGGGAACCTACGAGCAGTACTTC. Encoded protein: CASSPLRGQGTYEQYF.